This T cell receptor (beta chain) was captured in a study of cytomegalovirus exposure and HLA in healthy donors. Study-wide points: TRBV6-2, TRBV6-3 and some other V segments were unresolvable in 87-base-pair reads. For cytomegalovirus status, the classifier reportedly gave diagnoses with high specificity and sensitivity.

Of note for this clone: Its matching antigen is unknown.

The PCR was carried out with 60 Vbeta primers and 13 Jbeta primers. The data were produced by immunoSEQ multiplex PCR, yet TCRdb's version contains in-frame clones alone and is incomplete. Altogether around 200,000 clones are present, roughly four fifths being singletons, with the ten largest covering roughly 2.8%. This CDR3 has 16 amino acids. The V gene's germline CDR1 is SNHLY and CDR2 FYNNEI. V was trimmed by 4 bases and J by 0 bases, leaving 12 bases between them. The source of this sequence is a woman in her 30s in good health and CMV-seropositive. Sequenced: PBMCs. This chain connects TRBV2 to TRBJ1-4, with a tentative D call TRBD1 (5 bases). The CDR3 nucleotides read TGTGCCAGCAGTGTTGCAGCGGGGGCAACTAATGAAAAACTGTTTTTT. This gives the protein CASSVAAGATNEKLFF.